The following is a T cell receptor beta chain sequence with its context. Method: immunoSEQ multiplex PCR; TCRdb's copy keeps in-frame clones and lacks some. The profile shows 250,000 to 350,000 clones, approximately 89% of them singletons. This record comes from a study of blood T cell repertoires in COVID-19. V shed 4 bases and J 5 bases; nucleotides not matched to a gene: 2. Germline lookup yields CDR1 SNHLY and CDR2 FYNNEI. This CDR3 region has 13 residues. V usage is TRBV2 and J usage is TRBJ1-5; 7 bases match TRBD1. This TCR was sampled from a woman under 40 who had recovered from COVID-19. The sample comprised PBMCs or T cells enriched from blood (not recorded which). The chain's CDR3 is CASSGGGHQPQHF. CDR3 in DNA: TGTGCCAGCAGTGGAGGGGGCCATCAGCCCCAGCATTTT.